Each of the 15 T cell receptor beta chains below was sequenced from the same sample in a study of T cell changes during pregnancy in multiple sclerosis. Generated by immunoSEQ multiplex PCR, the TCRdb table keeps only in-frame clones and is missing some. The repertoire consists of 70,000 to 80,000 clones, with around 94% occurring once and the leading ten covering approximately 0.63%. Sequenced here: peripheral blood, sampled in the third trimester of pregnancy. Receptors were obtained from a female donor with multiple sclerosis, enrolled in a pregnancy study.

The chain recombines TRBV18 with TRBJ1-1; D gene ambiguous. This CDR3 contains 14 residues. Germline CDR1 KGHSH, CDR2 LQKENI. Trimming left V 8 bases short and J 2 bases short, with 15 bases between. CDR3 loop: CASAFTVSNTEAFF. CDR3 sequence (DNA): TGTGCCAGCGCTTTCACAGTTTCCAACACTGAAGCTTTCTTT.

In this sample, this clone turned up once. This chain links TRBV5-4 with TRBJ1-2, with 10 bases identical to TRBD1. The length of the CDR3 is 14 residues. The J segment lost 8 bases and the V segment lost 2 bases, leaving 6 bases of the junction unmatched. The germline V gene encodes CDR1 SGHNT and CDR2 YYREEE (reference sequence). The chain's CDR3 is CASSFPGQGRGYTF. DNA of the CDR3: TGTGCCAGCAGCTTCCCGGGACAGGGGCGAGGCTACACCTTC.

The chain uses TRBV9 and TRBJ2-2; the match to TRBD1 covers 8 bases. The germline V gene has CDR1 SGDLS and CDR2 YYNGEE. The junction had 6 bases not matched to a gene; V was cut back by 3 bases and J by 5 bases. CDR3 length: 15 amino acids. CDR3 amino acids: CASSAGTGLTGELFF. The CDR3 nucleotides read TGTGCCAGCAGCGCTGGGACAGGTCTAACCGGGGAGCTGTTTTTT.

V usage is TRBV5-8 and J usage is TRBJ1-2, with D possibly TRBD1 on 6 matching bases. Trimming stripped 4 bases from V and 5 bases from J, with 12 bases between. This CDR3 comprises 13 residues. The germline V gene has CDR1 SGHTS and CDR2 YDEGEE. The CDR3: CASSRGGPYGYTF. Written as DNA, the CDR3 is TGTGCCAGCAGCCGGGGGGGCCCGTATGGCTACACCTTC.

The chain employs TRBV7-6 and TRBJ2-7; 11 bases align to TRBD1. CDR3 length: 16 amino acids. Germline CDR1 reads SGHVS; CDR2 reads FNYEAQ. The V gene end was trimmed by 5 bases and the J gene end by 5 bases; junction bases not matched to a gene: 11. CDR3 DNA sequence: TGTGCCAGCAGCGTCAACCGGGACAGGGGGTTCGACGAGCAGTACTTC. This encodes CASSVNRDRGFDEQYF.

The chain combines TRBV29-1 with TRBJ1-1; D possibly corresponds to TRBD1 (5 bases). V shed 6 bases and J shed 2 bases, with 13 bases lying between them. CDR3 length: 13 amino acids. Germline-derived CDR1 and CDR2 are SQVTM and ANQGSEA. For the CDR3, the DNA is TGCAGCGTGGAAAAGGGGCTCAACACTGAAGCTTTCTTT. Its translation is CSVEKGLNTEAFF.

The chain employs TRBV6-6 and TRBJ2-3; 8 nucleotides agree with TRBD2. This CDR3 has 14 amino acids. Germline lookup yields CDR1 MNHNY and CDR2 SVGAGI (reference sequence). Trimming took 6 bases from V and 6 from J; bases not matched to a gene: 8. The CDR3 DNA is TGTGCCAGCAGCCCCGGGGGGGGAAGCGATACGCAGTATTTT. Encoded protein: CASSPGGGSDTQYF.

V gene TRBV19 combines with J gene TRBJ2-5, with TRBD1 matching over 8 bases. The ends lost 3 bases at V and 5 bases at J; junction bases unmatched: 8. This CDR3 spans 15 amino acids. Germline V gives CDR1 LNHDA, CDR2 SQIVND (reference sequence). Here the CDR3 reads CASSMPQGARETQYF. The CDR3 DNA reads TGTGCCAGTAGTATGCCCCAGGGGGCGCGGGAGACCCAGTACTTC.

The CDR3 region has the DNA TGTGCCAGCAGCCCAACAGGGGGCGGAGCTGGGGCCAACGTCCTGACTTTC. Translated, it gives CASSPTGGGAGANVLTF. The chain has TRBV13 and TRBJ2-6; 9 nucleotides line up with TRBD1. The V gene's germline CDR1 is PRHDT and CDR2 FYEKMQ (reference sequence). The CDR3 is made up of 17 amino acids. V was clipped by 5 bases and J by 2 bases; unmatched bases: 7. The variable domain in full, completed from reference TRBV13 and TRBJ2-6, reads AAGVIQSPRHLIKEKRETATLKCYPIPRHDTVYWYQQGPGQDPQFLISFYEKMQSDKGSIPDRFSAQQFSDYHSELNMSSLELGDSALYFCASSPTGGGAGANVLTFGAGSRLTVL.

This chain uses TRBV6-1 with TRBJ1-2, with TRBD1 matching 7 bases. Trimming removed 8 bases from V and 2 bases from J; junction bases left unmatched: 8. The CDR3 sequence is 14 residues long. Germline CDR1 is MNHNS and CDR2 is SASEGT. CDR3 bases: TGTGCCAGCCATGAAGGGGGCAGAAACTATGGCTACACCTTC. Its protein product is CASHEGGRNYGYTF.

This chain links TRBV19 with TRBJ1-2; TRBD1 aligns across 7 bases. After removal of 8 bases from V and 8 bases from J, the junction contained 11 bases not matched to a gene. CDR1 and CDR2 (germline): LNHDA, SQIVND (reference sequence). The CDR3 has 13 residues. This CDR3 is CASWGQQLRGYTF. As DNA, the CDR3 is TGTGCCAGTTGGGGACAGCAACTTCGAGGCTACACCTTC.

The chain couples TRBV9 to TRBJ2-7, with D possibly being TRBD1 (6 bases). Trimming shortened V by 3 bases and J by 3 bases, and 16 bases separated the two germline ends. Germline CDR1 and CDR2: SGDLS and YYNGEE. This CDR3 has 15 amino acids. CDR3 bases: TGTGCCAGCAGCGAGGGCGGACAGCCCTACTACGAGCAGTACTTC. It codes for CASSEGGQPYYEQYF.

The genes are TRBV6-4 and TRBJ2-2; possibly TRBD1 for D (6 bases). Germline V gene sequence: CDR1 MRHNA, CDR2 SNTAGT. Trimming took off 5 bases at V and 3 bases at J, with 10 bases between the two ends. This CDR3 comprises 14 residues. CDR3 sequence: CASSPAGDTGELFF. The CDR3 coding sequence is TGTGCCAGCAGTCCAGCAGGGGACACCGGGGAGCTGTTTTTT.

The chain employs TRBV5-4 and TRBJ1-2; D is unresolved. Between the trimmed V and J ends, which lost 0 bases and 7 bases, there was a span of 7 bases. This CDR3 comprises 12 residues. The germline gives CDR1 SGHNT, CDR2 YYREEE (reference sequence). The DNA of the CDR3 is TGTGCCAGCAGCTTGGATGGCTTTGGCTACACCTTC. Encoded protein: CASSLDGFGYTF. Variable domain in full (rest from reference TRBV5-4 and TRBJ1-2): ETGVTQSPTHLIKTRGQQVTLRCSSQSGHNTVSWYQQALGQGPQFIFQYYREEENGRGNFPPRFSGLQFPNYSSELNVNALELDDSALYLCASSLDGFGYTFGSGTRLTVV.

The chain uses TRBV4-1 and TRBJ2-3; 13 bases fit TRBD2. CDR1 and CDR2 from the germline V gene are MGHRA and YSYEKL. Trimming cost V 1 base and J 6 bases; bases outside gene matches: 10. This CDR3 contains 18 residues. The CDR3 DNA follows: TGCGCCAGCAGCCAAGGTTACCGACTAGCGGGGGGATCGGATACGCAGTATTTT. It yields the protein CASSQGYRLAGGSDTQYF.